This T cell receptor beta chain was observed in a study of spatial heterogeneity in lung cancer. Study-level information: Detection of beta-chain sequences consistently exceeded that of alpha-chain sequences. Averaged across combinations, each unique TCR and UMI pairing appeared more than ten times in raw reads, which were uncorrected.

Single TCR cDNA molecules each had their own unique molecular identifier. TCRdb redid the calling of the 5' RACE reads with MiXCR, one entry per CDR3 protein. Here the sample spans almost 75,000 distinct CDR3 sequences, 13% being singletons. The germline gives CDR1 MNHEY, CDR2 SVGAGI. The J segment lost 5 bases and the V segment lost 8 bases, leaving 14 bases of the junction unmatched. CDR3 length: 17 amino acids. The time point was: sample taken at primary tumor resection. Frozen PBMC, nontumor lung or tumor provided whole RNA, which was sequenced unsorted. There were 70 to 80 donors, all of them untreated patients with early-stage non-small cell lung cancer. This clonotype occurred once.

The sample here was PBMCs, taken at surgery. This TCR was sampled from a male donor with early-stage non-small cell lung cancer. The J gene is TRBJ2-7, the V gene TRBV6-5, with 14 bases aligning to TRBD2. The chain's CDR3 is CASPEGLAGEGPNEQYF. CDR3 nucleotides: TGTGCCAGCCCCGAGGGACTAGCGGGAGAGGGACCCAACGAGCAGTACTTC.